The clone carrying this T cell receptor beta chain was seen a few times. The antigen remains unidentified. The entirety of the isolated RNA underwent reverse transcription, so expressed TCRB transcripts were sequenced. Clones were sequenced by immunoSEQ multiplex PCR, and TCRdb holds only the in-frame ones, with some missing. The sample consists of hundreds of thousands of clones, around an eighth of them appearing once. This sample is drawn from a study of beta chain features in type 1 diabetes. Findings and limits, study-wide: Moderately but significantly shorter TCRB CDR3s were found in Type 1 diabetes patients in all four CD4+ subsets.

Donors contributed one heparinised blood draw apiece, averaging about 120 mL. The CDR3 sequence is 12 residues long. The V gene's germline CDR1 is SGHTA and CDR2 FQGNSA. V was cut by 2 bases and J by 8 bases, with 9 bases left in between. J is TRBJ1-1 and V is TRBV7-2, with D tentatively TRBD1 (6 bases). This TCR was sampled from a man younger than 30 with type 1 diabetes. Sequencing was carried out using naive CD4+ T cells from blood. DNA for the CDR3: TGTGCCAGCAGCTTATACAGGGCCGAAGCTTTCTTT. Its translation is CASSLYRAEAFF.